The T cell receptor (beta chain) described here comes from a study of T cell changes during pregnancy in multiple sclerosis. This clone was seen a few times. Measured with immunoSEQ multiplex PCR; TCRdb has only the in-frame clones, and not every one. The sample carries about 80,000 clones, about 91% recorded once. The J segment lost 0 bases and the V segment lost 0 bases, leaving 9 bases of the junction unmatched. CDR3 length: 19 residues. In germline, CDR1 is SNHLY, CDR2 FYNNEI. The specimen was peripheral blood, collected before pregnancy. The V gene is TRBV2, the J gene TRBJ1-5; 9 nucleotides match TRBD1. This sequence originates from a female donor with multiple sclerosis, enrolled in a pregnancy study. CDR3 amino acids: CASSEALRDRAYSNQPQHF. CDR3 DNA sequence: TGTGCCAGCAGTGAAGCGCTGAGGGACAGGGCTTATAGCAATCAGCCCCAGCATTTT.